This TCR beta chain was observed in a study of blood T cell repertoires in COVID-19 (dated by TCRdb to 2020 to 2021). Study-wide context: Collaborator samples came from the United States, Italy and Spain and covered acute and convalescent phases of COVID-19. Subjects who had been exposed to COVID-19, were actively infected with it, or had recovered from it provided the deeply sampled blood TCRbeta repertoires that made up the dataset. The samples were drawn from the first 160 participants of the ongoing ImmuneRACE study and from more than 1,000 subjects provided by 6 global collaborators. Where HLA class I and class II types were available, the types were taken from metadata supplied by the sample provider, not from assay-based typing. Nearly every sample came with metadata listing a de-identified subject ID, COVID-19 status, age in years and sex. The repertoires were released in a freely available public database intended as a resource for research on the immune response to SARS-CoV-2. The prospective study material was composed of cDNA or gDNA derived from T cells, B-cell-depleted T cells, or PBMCs. Broad study findings and their caveats: The quantity of clinical and demographic metadata differed by source and by participant and was supplied without curation.

CDR1 and CDR2 (SGHTA, FQGNSA) derive from the germline V gene. Taken from cysteine to phenylalanine, the CDR3 has 16 residues. Only the CDR3 DNA is retained, 48 bases long and in frame from the first base. After removal of 3 bases from V and 10 bases from J, the junction retains 15 bases not matched to a gene. This clone has more than one count but fewer than ten. Its antigen has not been determined. No base qualities exist here, and no much larger clone lies one base off it. Collaborating institutions collected whole blood in K2EDTA tubes following their own protocols. For TCRbeta analysis, collaborator samples were shipped as frozen whole blood, as isolated PBMCs, or as DNA extracted from either sample type. TCRbeta CDR3 regions were amplified from genomic DNA using the immunoSEQ Assay, a bias-controlled multiplex PCR. Per the source publication's procedure: Within the assay, amplification of reference gene primers was used to estimate how many nucleated cells each sample contained. To quantify the absolute abundance of each unique TCRbeta CDR3 rearrangement, sequence reads were collapsed and filtered. For each sample, productive Simpson clonality was calculated by taking the square root of Simpson's diversity index across productive rearrangements. TCRdb re-hosts the immuneACCESS table, in-frame sequences only. Its copies lack some clones; in the studies checked, an unresolved V gene accounts for under half of them, and the cause for the rest is not known. V and J calls and clone size follow that table, whereas D and trimming were derived from the DNA. The sample contains about 110,000 clones, roughly 87% of them found a single time. Of the sample, around 4.8% falls within the top ten clones.

The V and J segments used are TRBV7-2 and TRBJ2-1; 7 bases in the junction line up with TRBD2. The TCR originated in a human donor in a cohort sampled during active COVID-19. The sample taken for sequencing was peripheral blood. The CDR3 here reads CASSLTSLRTPSEQFF. The nucleotide sequence is TGTGCCAGCAGCTTGACTAGCTTAAGGACCCCAAGCGAGCAGTTCTTC. The full variable domain, with segments outside the CDR3 supplied by the reference TRBV7-2 and TRBJ2-1 proteins, appears as GAGVSQSPSNKVTEKGKDVELRCDPISGHTALYWYRQSLGQGLEFLIYFQGNSAPDKSGLPSDRFSAERTGGSVSTLTIQRTQQEDSAVYLCASSLTSLRTPSEQFFGPGTRLTVL.